The rows below give T cell receptor beta chains drawn from one sample of a study of blood T cell repertoires in COVID-19. The repertoire was sequenced with immunoSEQ multiplex PCR; TCRdb's copy has only in-frame clones and lacks some. The sample includes 95,000 to 150,000 clones, over 70% of them seen just once. Sequencing was done on a sample of peripheral blood. The origin of the receptors is a man between 70 and 80 years old with acute or convalescent COVID-19. The CDR3 runs from the conserved cysteine through the conserved F or W. A D gene is named only where the DNA matches it firmly. Some rows have no size entry. The others give once, few or many, or a class for an expanded clone.

j_gene | v_gene | abundance | d_gene | CDR3aa | CDR3nt
TRBJ2-1 | TRBV3-1/TRBV3-2 | NA | NA | CASSQDGLHNEQFF | TGTGCCAGCAGCCAAGACGGACTTCACAATGAGCAGTTCTTC
TRBJ2-1 | TRBV2 | NA | TRBD1 | CASSRTGLGNEQFF | TGTGCCAGCAGTCGGACAGGGTTGGGCAATGAGCAGTTCTTC
TRBJ2-2 | TRBV18 | once | TRBD1 | CASSPKGQQNTGELFF | TGTGCCAGCTCACCTAAGGGACAGCAAAACACCGGGGAGCTGTTTTTT
TRBJ1-1 | TRBV9 | NA | TRBD1 | CASSAGTDFMNTEAFF | TGTGCCAGCAGCGCCGGGACAGATTTTATGAACACTGAAGCTTTCTTT
TRBJ2-7 | TRBV6-1 | NA | TRBD2 | CASSDTGTSGATYEQYF | TGTGCCAGCAGTGACACTGGGACTAGCGGGGCCACCTACGAGCAGTACTTC
TRBJ1-2 | TRBV9 | NA | TRBD1 | CASSAKTGGGYGYTF | TGTGCCAGCAGCGCAAAGACAGGGGGCGGCTATGGCTACACCTTC
TRBJ1-3 | TRBV3-1/TRBV3-2 | NA | NA | CASSQYWTAGNTIYF | TGTGCCAGCAGCCAATACTGGACAGCTGGAAACACCATATATTTT
TRBJ1-5 | TRBV4-3 | few | NA | CASSLQTGSNQPQHF | TGCGCCAGCAGTCTCCAGACAGGTTCGAATCAGCCCCAGCATTTT
TRBJ1-6 | TRBV10-3 | NA | TRBD1 | CAISVGQVTNSPLHF | TGTGCCATCAGTGTTGGACAGGTGACTAATTCACCCCTCCACTTT
TRBJ1-5 | TRBV2 | NA | TRBD1 | CATRDRGTNQPQHF | TGTGCCACCAGGGACAGGGGCACGAATCAGCCCCAGCATTTT
TRBJ2-7 | TRBV5-1 | NA | TRBD1 | CASSLAHLGQGYEQYF | TGCGCCAGCAGCTTGGCCCACCTGGGACAGGGTTACGAGCAGTACTTC
TRBJ2-2 | TRBV18 | NA | TRBD1 | CASSRQGPPAGELFF | TGTGCCAGCTCACGACAGGGCCCACCCGCCGGGGAGCTGTTTTTT
TRBJ2-3 | TRBV3-1/TRBV3-2 | NA | TRBD1 | CASSLSRTGSTDTQYF | TGTGCCAGCAGCCTATCTAGGACAGGGTCCACAGATACGCAGTATTTT
TRBJ1-2 | TRBV24-1 | NA | TRBD1 | CATSDFGTGAGYTF | TGTGCCACCAGTGATTTTGGGACAGGGGCTGGCTACACCTTC
TRBJ1-4 | TRBV19 | NA | NA | CASSIGGRVNEKLFF | TGTGCCAGTAGTATAGGGGGCAGAGTTAATGAAAAACTGTTTTTT
TRBJ2-3 | TRBV5-1 | few | TRBD2 | CASSIAGGPTTDTQYF | TGCGCCAGCAGCATAGCGGGGGGGCCGACCACAGATACGCAGTATTTT
TRBJ1-1 | TRBV4-2 | NA | NA | CASSQAPDRVNTEAFF | TGTGCCAGCAGCCAAGCCCCAGACAGAGTGAACACTGAAGCTTTCTTT
TRBJ2-5 | TRBV7-8 | NA | NA | CASSQWGGPQETQYF | TGTGCCAGCAGCCAATGGGGGGGGCCTCAAGAGACCCAGTACTTC
TRBJ1-3 | TRBV5-4 | NA | NA | CASSLRGGSGNTIYF | TGTGCCAGCAGCTTGAGAGGTGGCTCTGGAAACACCATATATTTT
TRBJ1-2 | TRBV7-2 | NA | NA | CASSLSSGGGYGYTF | TGTGCCAGCAGCTTAAGCTCCGGGGGGGGCTATGGCTACACCTTC
TRBJ1-5 | TRBV23-1 | once | NA | CASSQSAPRGEDSNQPQHF | TGCGCCAGCAGTCAATCAGCCCCCAGGGGTGAGGATAGCAATCAGCCCCAGCATTTT
TRBJ2-5 | TRBV7-8 | NA | TRBD2 | CASSVAGLAGEETQYF | TGTGCCAGCAGCGTAGCGGGACTAGCGGGGGAAGAGACCCAGTACTTC
TRBJ1-1 | TRBV18 | NA | NA | CASSPQSGEAFF | TGTGCCAGCTCACCACAGTCCGGTGAAGCTTTCTTT
TRBJ1-1 | TRBV5-1 | NA | NA | CASSLFGSRANTEAFF | TGCGCCAGCAGCTTGTTCGGGTCGAGGGCGAACACTGAAGCTTTCTTT
TRBJ1-6 | TRBV19 | NA | NA | CASSILSSYNSPLHF | TGTGCCAGTAGTATACTTAGCTCCTATAATTCACCCCTCCACTTT
TRBJ2-2 | TRBV11-2 | NA | NA | CASSSGHLGGELFF | TGTGCCAGCAGCTCGGGACATCTAGGCGGGGAGCTGTTTTTT
TRBJ1-1 | TRBV6-6 | NA | TRBD1 | CATTNQGQFEAFF | TGTGCCACCACCAACCAGGGACAGTTTGAAGCTTTCTTT
TRBJ1-5 | TRBV19 | NA | NA | CASILGSGQNSNQPQHF | TGTGCCAGTATTTTGGGGAGCGGACAGAATAGCAATCAGCCCCAGCATTTT
TRBJ2-3 | TRBV5-1 | NA | NA | CASSLIQGVDTQYF | TGCGCCAGCAGCTTGATACAGGGAGTGGATACGCAGTATTTT
TRBJ2-5 | TRBV7-2 | NA | TRBD1 | CASSPGGPTLGETQYF | TGTGCCAGCAGCCCAGGGGGACCCACTTTGGGGGAGACCCAGTACTTC
TRBJ2-5 | TRBV5-1 | NA | TRBD2 | CASSGLAGLQETQYF | TGCGCCAGCAGCGGCTTAGCGGGGCTACAAGAGACCCAGTACTTC
TRBJ1-1 | TRBV3-1/TRBV3-2 | NA | NA | CASSLGGSSTEAFF | TGTGCCAGCAGCCTCGGTGGGAGTTCTACTGAAGCTTTCTTT
TRBJ2-7 | TRBV5-1 | NA | TRBD1 | CASSLDRVNEQYF | TGCGCCAGCAGCCTAGACAGGGTAAACGAGCAGTACTTC
TRBJ1-2 | TRBV30 | NA | NA | CAWADMNYGYTF | TGTGCCTGGGCAGACATGAACTATGGCTACACCTTC
TRBJ2-7 | TRBV27 | NA | TRBD1 | CASSYRDRVYEQYF | TGTGCCAGCAGTTACCGGGACAGGGTTTACGAGCAGTACTTC
TRBJ2-5 | TRBV5-1 | NA | NA | CASSLGSSQETQYF | TGCGCCAGCAGCTTGGGCTCCAGCCAAGAGACCCAGTACTTC
TRBJ2-1 | TRBV29-1 | NA | NA | CSVVTGGVNEQFF | TGCAGCGTTGTAACAGGGGGGGTCAATGAGCAGTTCTTC
TRBJ2-2 | TRBV6-2/TRBV6-3 | NA | NA | CASRPGGTNTGELFF | TGTGCCAGCAGGCCTGGGGGGACTAACACCGGGGAGCTGTTTTTT
TRBJ1-2 | TRBV12-3/TRBV12-4 | NA | NA | CASSRQSNYGYTF | TGTGCCAGCAGTCGACAGAGTAACTATGGCTACACCTTC
TRBJ2-1 | TRBV29-1 | NA | NA | CSVPLPGFNEQFF | TGCAGCGTGCCTCTTCCAGGGTTCAATGAGCAGTTCTTC
TRBJ2-1 | TRBV6-2/TRBV6-3 | NA | NA | CASSYRDYNEQFF | TGTGCCAGCAGTTACCGGGACTACAATGAGCAGTTCTTC
TRBJ2-3 | TRBV27 | NA | NA | CASQGPGDTQYF | TGTGCCAGCCAGGGGCCGGGAGATACGCAGTATTTT
TRBJ2-3 | TRBV5-8 | NA | NA | CASSLAAGTRDTQYF | TGTGCCAGCAGCTTGGCGGCAGGCACCAGAGATACGCAGTATTTT
TRBJ2-7 | TRBV12-3/TRBV12-4 | NA | TRBD1 | CASGRQGNEQYF | TGTGCCAGCGGACGACAGGGGAACGAGCAGTACTTC
TRBJ2-7 | TRBV6-2/TRBV6-3 | NA | NA | CASSRDNYEQYF | TGTGCCAGCAGCCGGGACAACTACGAGCAGTACTTC
TRBJ2-3 | TRBV9 | NA | NA | CASSVEGAIPTDTQYF | TGTGCCAGCAGCGTAGAGGGAGCTATCCCCACAGATACGCAGTATTTT
TRBJ2-5 | TRBV3-1/TRBV3-2 | NA | NA | CASSTTSLETQYF | TGTGCCAGCAGCACTACCTCGTTGGAGACCCAGTACTTC
TRBJ2-3 | TRBV4-2 | NA | TRBD2 | CAPPHPPGGGGGITDTQYF | TGTGCCCCCCCCCACCCCCCCGGGGGCGGGGGGGGGATAACAGATACGCAGTATTTT
TRBJ1-6 | TRBV7-8 | NA | NA | CASSLFLRSSYNSPLHF | TGTGCCAGCAGCCTGTTTCTCCGGAGCTCCTATAATTCACCCCTCCACTTT
TRBJ1-2 | TRBV13 | few | TRBD1 | CASSPGQGSGYTF | TGTGCCAGCAGCCCGGGACAGGGATCTGGCTACACCTTC
TRBJ2-5 | TRBV29-1 | NA | NA | CSVATGNQETQYF | TGCAGCGTGGCTACAGGGAACCAAGAGACCCAGTACTTC
TRBJ1-5 | TRBV3-1/TRBV3-2 | NA | NA | CASSQGSRFQPQHF | TGTGCCAGCAGCCAAGGTTCTCGGTTTCAGCCCCAGCATTTT